The 30 T cell receptor beta chains below were found in one sample sequenced in a study of T cell repertoires in cytomegalovirus infection. MiXCR was run by TCRdb on the reads, yielding one entry per CDR3 protein. The data contain around 530,000 distinct CDR3 sequences, about 26% of them singletons. Input material: PBMCs. These receptors originate from a human donor in good health (CMV status not recorded). Some clones in this sample may be carry-over from other donors' samples.

The rearrangement joins TRBV12-3 or TRBV12-4 to TRBJ1-4; D is unresolved. The germline V and J ends were trimmed by 3 bases and 11 bases, with 13 bases remaining between them. The CDR3 is made up of 13 amino acids. The CDR3 loop reads CASSFSVQAKLFF. In DNA, the CDR3 is TGTGCCAGCAGTTTCTCCGTGCAGGCGAAACTGTTTTTT.

This clonotype has just a few counts. This chain links TRBV12-3 or TRBV12-4 with TRBJ1-5; no reliable D call. Trimming shortened V by 2 bases and J by 0 bases, and 5 bases separated the two germline ends. CDR3 length: 14 residues. CDR3 in DNA: TGTGCCAGCAGTTTAATGCTTAGCAATCAGCCCCAGCATTTT. It yields the protein CASSLMLSNQPQHF.

The V and J genes are TRBV7-8 and TRBJ2-1, with 9 bases identical to TRBD2. Germline CDR1 SGHVS, CDR2 FQNEAQ. CDR3 size: 13 residues. The V and J ends lost 6 bases and 7 bases, in that order; junction bases with no gene match: 4. CDR3 amino acids: CASSFAGGNEQFF. CDR3 bases: TGTGCCAGCAGTTTCGCGGGAGGGAATGAGCAGTTCTTC.

This clonotype was observed a handful of times. The V and J genes are TRBV6-2 or TRBV6-3 and TRBJ1-5; D is ambiguous. V gave up 1 base and J gave up 0 bases, with 4 bases separating them. Germline V gene sequence: CDR1 MNHEY, CDR2 SVGEGT. The CDR3 contains 14 residues. In DNA form, the CDR3 reads TGTGCCAGCAGTTACTTTTCTAGCAATCAGCCCCAGCATTTT. It is translated as CASSYFSSNQPQHF.

The chain carries TRBV30 and TRBJ2-7, with TRBD1 matching 8 bases. Looked up from germline, CDR1 is GTSNPN and CDR2 is SVGIG (reference sequence). The CDR3 covers 13 residues. Trimming cost V 3 bases and J 2 bases; bases outside gene matches: 3. The CDR3 nucleotides read TGTGCCTGGAGAGGGACAGGAGCCTACGAGCAGTACGTC. Its protein is CAWRGTGAYEQYV.

The table lists this clonotype with a few counts. This chain connects TRBV4-3 to TRBJ2-3, with 10 bases fitting TRBD2. Germline V gives CDR1 LGHNA, CDR2 YSLEER. The CDR3 runs 18 residues. The V gene end was trimmed by 0 bases and the J gene end by 1 base; junction bases not matched to a gene: 7. As DNA, the CDR3 is TGCGCCAGCAGCCAAGATATGTCTAGCGGGAGTCGCACAGATACGCAGTATTTT. It encodes CASSQDMSSGSRTDTQYF.

The chain employs TRBV27 and TRBJ2-1, with 10 bases aligning to TRBD2. CDR3 length: 17 residues. Per germline, CDR1 MNHEY and CDR2 SMNVEV (reference sequence). V was pared by 4 bases and J by 7 bases, with 13 bases of the junction left unmatched. CDR3 sequence: CASSSPGPSGSGNEQFF. In DNA, the CDR3 is TGTGCCAGCAGTTCCCCAGGCCCTAGCGGGAGTGGTAATGAGCAGTTCTTC.

This clonotype was seen a few times. V usage is TRBV18 and J usage is TRBJ2-7, with D possibly being TRBD1 (6 bases). V was clipped by 4 bases and J by 6 bases, with 10 bases between them. This CDR3 spans 12 amino acids. Germline V gives CDR1 KGHSH, CDR2 LQKENI. DNA for the CDR3: TGTGCCAGCTCACATACAGGGATCGAGCAGTACTTC. Encoded protein: CASSHTGIEQYF.

The chain carries TRBV12-3 or TRBV12-4 and TRBJ1-2; D remains unclear. Trimming stripped 1 base from V and 2 bases from J, with 8 bases between. There are 14 residues in the CDR3. This chain's CDR3 is CASSLGATNYGYTF. In DNA, the CDR3 is TGTGCCAGCAGTTTAGGGGCAACCAACTATGGCTACACCTTC.

V gene TRBV3-1 combines with J gene TRBJ2-1; D possibly corresponds to TRBD1 (6 bases). The ends were cut back, 1 base at V and 6 bases at J, with 13 bases in the middle. CDR3 length: 15 amino acids. Per germline, CDR1 LGHDT and CDR2 YNNKEL (reference sequence). The CDR3, as DNA: TGTGCCAGCAGCCAAGCCCAGACAGGTTTCAATGAGCAGTTCTTC. Translation gives CASSQAQTGFNEQFF.

This clonotype turned up a few times. V and J are TRBV12-3 or TRBV12-4 and TRBJ2-2; 7 positions match TRBD2. CDR3 length: 16 residues. V was clipped by 1 base and J by 4 bases; unmatched bases: 6. The CDR3 protein is CASSLVGGRATGELFF. The CDR3 DNA reads TGTGCCAGCAGTTTAGTCGGAGGGAGGGCCACCGGGGAGCTGTTTTTT.

J is TRBJ1-5 and V is TRBV7-9; D is unclear. The CDR3 contains 14 residues. Germline CDR1 is SEHNR and CDR2 is FQNEAQ (reference sequence). V lost 1 base to trimming and J lost 7 bases, with 11 bases between them. CDR3 protein: CASSLGLGGQPQHF. As DNA, the CDR3 is TGTGCCAGCAGCTTAGGACTCGGCGGCCAGCCCCAGCATTTT.

This clonotype has more than one count but fewer than ten. This chain joins TRBV3-1 and TRBJ2-1; D call uncertain. V dropped 2 bases and J dropped 9 bases, with 5 bases sitting between them. Germline V gene sequence: CDR1 LGHDT, CDR2 YNNKEL (reference sequence). CDR3 length equals 11 residues. CDR3 DNA: TGTGCCAGCAGCCAATCTTCTGAGCAGTTCTTC. Translated, it gives CASSQSSEQFF.

This clonotype has at least ten counts. CDR3 sequence reads: CASSPEEGSYNEQFF. The CDR3 DNA reads TGTGCCAGCAGCCCCGAGGAGGGGAGCTACAATGAGCAGTTCTTC. The rearrangement uses TRBV7-8 and TRBJ2-1, with D perhaps matching TRBD2 (6 bases). Between the trimmed V and J ends, which lost 5 bases and 3 bases, there was a span of 14 bases. Looked up from germline, CDR1 is SGHVS and CDR2 is FQNEAQ. The CDR3 covers 15 residues.

This clonotype came up many times. This chain uses TRBV19 with TRBJ2-1; D is unclear. The CDR3 consists of 14 residues. From germline, CDR1 is LNHDA and CDR2 SQIVND (reference sequence). The V gene lost 3 bases and the J gene lost 0 bases, with 6 bases spanning the gap. For the CDR3, the DNA is TGTGCCAGTAGTATTTGGGCCTCCTACAATGAGCAGTTCTTC. Its translation is CASSIWASYNEQFF. The complete variable domain, with remaining parts taken from reference TRBV19 and TRBJ2-1, reads DGGITQSPKYLFRKEGQNVTLSCEQNLNHDAMYWYRQDPGQGLRLIYYSQIVNDFQKGDIAEGYSVSREKKESFPLTVTSAQKNPTAFYLCASSIWASYNEQFFGPGTRLTVL.

The V gene is TRBV30, the J gene TRBJ1-2; possible D gene TRBD1, 5 bases. The CDR3 is 15 residues long. Trimming removed 0 bases from V and 4 bases from J, with 15 bases in between. CDR1 GTSNPN and CDR2 SVGIG come from the germline V gene (reference sequence). This chain's CDR3 is CAWSVLGTVAYGYTF. The CDR3 DNA is TGTGCCTGGAGTGTATTGGGGACGGTCGCCTATGGCTACACCTTC. Drawing the rest from reference TRBV30 and TRBJ1-2, the complete variable domain is SQTIHQWPATLVQPVGSPLSLECTVEGTSNPNLYWYRQAAGRGLQLLFYSVGIGQISSEVPQNLSASRPQDRQFILSSKKLLLSDSGFYLCAWSVLGTVAYGYTFGSGTRLTVV.

This rearrangement joins TRBV20-1 to TRBJ2-1, with 9 bases lining up with TRBD2. The CDR3 consists of 15 residues. Trimming took 6 bases from V and 9 from J; bases not matched to a gene: 15. Germline V CDR1 and CDR2: DFQATT, SNEGSKA (reference sequence). CDR3 amino acids: CSAGTSRGVGVEQFF. DNA of the CDR3: TGCAGTGCCGGGACTAGCCGGGGTGTGGGCGTTGAGCAGTTCTTC.

The chain uses TRBV12-3 or TRBV12-4 and TRBJ2-1; no firm D call. Trimming removed 6 bases from V and 5 bases from J, with 17 bases in between. The CDR3 has 15 residues. Here the CDR3 DNA reads TGTGCCAGCAGGACGGGCCCCCAAAGGGACAATGAGCAGTTCTTC. Amino acids: CASRTGPQRDNEQFF.

This clonotype was detected only a few times. The chain combines TRBV7-4 with TRBJ2-5; D is unresolved. The germline gives CDR1 SGHVT, CDR2 SQSDAQ. CDR3 length equals 13 residues. V lost 2 bases to trimming and J lost 5 bases, with 9 bases between them. In nucleotides, the CDR3 is TGTGCCAGCAGCTTATTTCCTTGGGAGACCCAGTACTTC. It translates to CASSLFPWETQYF.

This clonotype was detected ten times or more. The rearrangement uses TRBV7-2 and TRBJ2-3; no clear D gene. Germline assignment: CDR1 SGHTA and CDR2 FQGNSA. Trimming shortened V by 5 bases and J by 6 bases, and 9 bases separated the two germline ends. The CDR3 extends over 12 amino acids. The CDR3 sequence: CASSRRVDTQYF. CDR3 coding DNA: TGTGCCAGCAGCCGAAGAGTGGATACGCAGTATTTT.

This clonotype has more than one count but fewer than ten. The V call is TRBV6-6, the J call TRBJ1-2; no firm D call. The germline V gene encodes CDR1 MNHNY and CDR2 SVGAGI (reference sequence). V lost 5 bases to trimming and J lost 5 bases, with 24 bases between them. The CDR3 runs 17 residues. In DNA form, the CDR3 reads TGTGCCAGCAGTGGCCCCCGGACTCGCGGAGGGTGGTATGGCTACACCTTC. It encodes CASSGPRTRGGWYGYTF.

This clonotype was seen ten or more times. V gene TRBV11-3 combines with J gene TRBJ2-7; 11 positions agree with TRBD2. This CDR3 contains 15 residues. Trimming removed 5 bases from V and 5 bases from J; junction bases left unmatched: 8. Germline CDR1 is SGHNT and CDR2 is YENEEA. The CDR3 DNA is TGTGCCAGCAGCGAGGGCCTAGCGGGAGGTCACGAGCAGTACTTC. It translates to CASSEGLAGGHEQYF.

This clonotype has a handful of counts. This rearrangement joins TRBV20-1 to TRBJ2-7; TRBD2 aligns across 9 bases. The trim removed 3 bases at V and 3 bases at J, leaving 6 bases unmatched. Germline V gene lookup returns CDR1 DFQATT and CDR2 SNEGSKA (reference sequence). This CDR3 comprises 14 residues. The CDR3 protein is CSASAIAGVYEQYF. CDR3 bases: TGCAGTGCTAGCGCTATAGCGGGGGTCTACGAGCAGTACTTC.

This clonotype has just a few counts. The rearrangement joins TRBV4-1 to TRBJ1-1, with D possibly being TRBD1 (5 bases). With 1 base removed from V and 5 bases from J, the gap between germline ends came to 17 bases. Germline V CDR1 and CDR2: MGHRA, YSYEKL. The length of the CDR3 is 16 residues. CDR3 DNA sequence: TGCGCCAGCAGCCAAGGAACAGCCGGCGGGGGAACTGAAGCTTTCTTT. It specifies CASSQGTAGGGTEAFF.

This clonotype was seen more than once but under ten times. The V and J genes are TRBV4-1 and TRBJ2-7, with 12 bases lining up with TRBD2. From germline, CDR1 is MGHRA and CDR2 YSYEKL. This CDR3 spans 14 amino acids. Germline trimming cut 2 bases from V and 6 bases from J; bases unmatched to any gene: 2. For the CDR3, the DNA is TGCGCCAGCAGCCAACTAGCGGGAGGGTCCGAGCAGTACGTC. Translation: CASSQLAGGSEQYV.

V gene TRBV19 combines with J gene TRBJ1-1; no clear D gene. The CDR3 length is 15 residues. The V gene lost 3 bases and the J gene lost 1 base, with 12 bases spanning the gap. The germline V gene encodes CDR1 LNHDA and CDR2 SQIVND (reference sequence). The CDR3 DNA reads as TGTGCCAGTAGTATTGGCGACGGATGGAACACTGAAGCTTTCTTT. Protein: CASSIGDGWNTEAFF.

The chain combines TRBV10-3 with TRBJ2-7; D call uncertain. CDR3 length: 12 residues. Germline V lookup: CDR1 ENHRY, CDR2 SYGVKD. V lost 3 bases, J lost 7 bases, and 10 bases lay in between. CDR3 sequence (DNA): TGTGCCATCAGTGAATCCCGAGGAGAGCAGTACTTC. Its translation is CAISESRGEQYF.

There are a few counts of this clonotype. The genes are TRBV7-2 and TRBJ2-1; no reliable D call. The CDR3 runs to 16 residues. V lost 1 base and J 0 bases, leaving 10 bases between the germline ends. Germline CDR1 and CDR2: SGHTA and FQGNSA. CDR3 sequence (DNA): TGTGCCAGCAGCTTAGATGGTGCGAGCTCCTACAATGAGCAGTTCTTC. Its protein is CASSLDGASSYNEQFF.

This clonotype was observed many times. V usage is TRBV7-3 and J usage is TRBJ2-1, with D possibly being TRBD2 (6 bases). The CDR3 covers 16 residues. Trimming pared 3 bases from V and 8 bases from J, leaving 20 bases between. Looked up from germline, CDR1 is SGHTA and CDR2 is FQGTGA. The DNA of the CDR3 is TGTGCCAGCAGCTTGGGGCGCGGGATGGGGGTGTATGAGCAGTTCTTC. Translation gives CASSLGRGMGVYEQFF.

This clonotype was seen repeatedly, ten times or more. The chain employs TRBV7-2 and TRBJ1-2; 9 bases map to TRBD1. The germline V gene has CDR1 SGHTA and CDR2 FQGNSA. Trimming cost V 7 bases and J 6 bases; bases outside gene matches: 12. The CDR3 covers 15 residues. This CDR3 reads CASTLTSGQGHGYTF. Written as DNA, the CDR3 is TGTGCCAGCACCCTAACCTCGGGACAGGGACATGGCTACACCTTC.